One and the same sample provided the 15 T cell receptor beta chains below, sequenced in a study of T cell responses to AZD1222 COVID-19 vaccine. TCRdb keeps only in-frame clones here, not all; method: immunoSEQ multiplex PCR. This sample has about 100,000 clones, with about 89% found just once. Specimen: peripheral blood, collected on day 0 of MenACWY control vaccination. The receptors here all came from an adult in good health.

The chain joins TRBV19 to TRBJ1-3, with no clear D. Trimming removed 3 bases at V and 4 bases at J, with 10 bases between. CDR3 length: 14 residues. The V gene's germline CDR1 is LNHDA and CDR2 SQIVND (reference sequence). For the CDR3, the DNA is TGTGCCAGTAGTATTGTGGGGATCGGAAACACCATATATTTT. Translated, it gives CASSIVGIGNTIYF.

The V and J genes are TRBV30 and TRBJ2-7; D perhaps matches TRBD2 (6 bases). V gave up 5 bases and J gave up 4 bases, with 21 bases separating them. Germline lookup yields CDR1 GTSNPN and CDR2 SVGIG (reference sequence). This CDR3 has 15 amino acids. CDR3 region: CAWGRPGLSPYEQYF. CDR3 DNA sequence: TGTGCCTGGGGGAGGCCTGGACTCAGCCCATACGAGCAGTACTTC.

J is TRBJ1-1 and V is TRBV7-9, with 7 nucleotides matching TRBD1. V shed 11 bases, J shed 1 base, and the junction held 7 bases outside the gene matches. Germline assignment: CDR1 SEHNR and CDR2 FQNEAQ (reference sequence). This CDR3 contains 13 residues. Here the CDR3 DNA reads TGTGCCTCAAAGGGACAGTCGAACACTGAAGCTTTCTTT. Amino acids: CASKGQSNTEAFF.

This chain joins TRBV11-3 and TRBJ2-1, with TRBD1 matching 8 bases. This CDR3 is 15 amino acids long. V gave up 6 bases and J gave up 0 bases; unmatched junction bases: 4. Germline V gene lookup returns CDR1 SGHNT and CDR2 YENEEA. CDR3: CASSHGTGSYNEQFF. CDR3 nucleotide sequence: TGTGCCAGCAGTCACGGGACAGGCTCCTACAATGAGCAGTTCTTC.

CDR3 residues: CASSQGWAGADNQPQHF. For the CDR3, the DNA is TGTGCCAGCAGCCAAGGATGGGCGGGGGCGGATAATCAGCCCCAGCATTTT. This chain connects TRBV3-1 (or the pseudogene TRBV3-2) to TRBJ1-5; D is perhaps TRBD1 (6 bases). The V gene's germline CDR1 is LGHDT and CDR2 YNNKEL (reference sequence). V was trimmed by 1 base and J by 4 bases, leaving 17 bases between them. This CDR3 comprises 17 residues.

This CDR3 reads CASSHASDVTDTQYF. The CDR3, as DNA: TGCGCCAGCAGCCATGCTAGCGACGTCACAGATACGCAGTATTTT. The rearrangement links TRBV4-3 to TRBJ2-3, with D possibly TRBD2 on 6 matching bases. This CDR3 region has 15 residues. The germline V gene has CDR1 LGHNA and CDR2 YSLEER. Deletions cut 3 bases from V and 2 bases from J, with 12 bases between.

CDR3 loop: CASSPGTMGYTEAFF. The CDR3 DNA sequence: TGTGCCAGTAGTCCTGGGACCATGGGGTACACTGAAGCTTTCTTT. The chain joins TRBV19 to TRBJ1-1, with D maybe TRBD1 (5 bases). The V and J ends lost 5 bases and 3 bases respectively, with 16 bases between them. Germline V gene sequence: CDR1 LNHDA, CDR2 SQIVND (reference sequence). This CDR3 is 15 amino acids long.

This clone was seen only once. This chain links TRBV20-1 with TRBJ2-7, with D possibly matching TRBD1 (5 bases). The length of the CDR3 is 11 residues. CDR1 is DFQATT and CDR2 is SNEGSKA in the germline V gene (reference sequence). V gave up 5 bases and J gave up 3 bases, with 8 bases separating them. The CDR3 nucleotides are TGCAGTGCTCAGGGTAGCTACGAGCAGTACTTC. Protein product: CSAQGSYEQYF.

This clone was seen once. This chain uses TRBV28 with TRBJ1-4; 9 nucleotides line up with TRBD1. The CDR3 length is 15 residues. The germline V gene has CDR1 MDHEN and CDR2 SYDVKM. V lost 7 bases, J lost 4 bases, and 7 bases stayed unmatched. CDR3 residues: CASTLDRGVNEKLFF. The DNA for the CDR3 is TGTGCCAGCACCCTCGACAGGGGGGTTAATGAAAAACTGTTTTTT.

There are a few counts of this clone. This sequence joins TRBV4-3 and TRBJ1-2; 7 bases are shared with TRBD1. Germline V gene data show CDR1 as LGHNA and CDR2 as YSLEER. This CDR3 has 17 residues. The trim removed 4 bases at V and 4 bases at J, leaving 15 bases unmatched. CDR3 nucleotide sequence: TGCGCCAGCAGCCCGTATATGTCCGGGACAGAGCCCTATGGCTACACCTTC. Translation gives CASSPYMSGTEPYGYTF.

The chain combines TRBV2 with TRBJ2-2; D is undetermined. Per germline, CDR1 SNHLY and CDR2 FYNNEI. V lost 7 bases, J lost 1 base, and 7 bases lay in between. CDR3 length equals 13 residues. CDR3 in amino acids: CASTVRNTGELFF. In DNA form, the CDR3 reads TGTGCCAGCACTGTCAGGAACACCGGGGAGCTGTTTTTT.

J is TRBJ1-5 and V is TRBV30; 10 bases line up with TRBD1. Germline V gene data show CDR1 as GTSNPN and CDR2 as SVGIG (reference sequence). This CDR3 contains 13 residues. J was trimmed by 5 bases and V by 8 bases; bases with no gene match: 6. CDR3 amino acids: CATGQGGDQPQHF. The CDR3 nucleotides are TGTGCCACCGGACAGGGGGGGGATCAGCCCCAGCATTTT.

This chain joins TRBV5-5 and TRBJ1-6; maybe TRBD1 (5 bases). Trimming removed 2 bases at V and 4 bases at J, with 16 bases between. From germline, CDR1 is SGHKS and CDR2 YYEKEE (reference sequence). The CDR3 runs 17 residues. This CDR3 reads CASSFKTDSLYNSPLHF. The DNA for the CDR3 is TGTGCCAGCAGCTTTAAGACAGACTCCTTGTATAATTCACCCCTCCACTTT.

J is TRBJ1-4 and V is TRBV10-3; 9 bases fit TRBD1. With V trimmed by 0 bases and J by 8 bases, 4 bases remained unmatched. This CDR3 has 15 amino acids. The germline V gene has CDR1 ENHRY and CDR2 SYGVKD. The DNA for the CDR3 is TGTGCCATCAGTGAGTCGGGACAGGGTTGGGAAAAACTGTTTTTT. It is translated as CAISESGQGWEKLFF.

The rearrangement links TRBV14 to TRBJ1-2; D not resolved. Germline CDR1 reads SGHDN; CDR2 reads FVKESK. The CDR3 loop spans 15 amino acids. The V gene lost 0 bases and the J gene lost 2 bases, with 10 bases spanning the gap. The CDR3 DNA sequence: TGTGCCAGCAGCCAAGATTTACAGTGGAACTATGGCTACACCTTC. It encodes CASSQDLQWNYGYTF.